The 29 T cell receptor beta chains below come from one sample, sequenced in a study of beta chain features in type 1 diabetes (dated by TCRdb to the late 2010s). Libraries were constructed by the immunoSEQ multiplex PCR assay. All of the isolated RNA was reverse transcribed with the High Capacity cDNA Reverse Transcription Kit, so expressed TCRB transcripts were sequenced. Sourced from immuneACCESS, this table was stored by TCRdb with only in-frame sequences that have V and J called. A share of the clones is absent; for the studies checked, an unresolved V gene accounts for under half, and the remainder has no known explanation. The sample records about 620,000 clones, about 16% of which are singletons. The ten largest clones represent about 0.097% of the sample. The sequencing sample was made of naive CD4+ T cells from blood. The meaning of the sample's cell subset or site label: true naive CD4+ T cells. Receptor source: a young man in good health.

The chain uses TRBV6-1 and TRBJ1-4, with TRBD1 as a possible D gene (6 bases). CDR1 MNHNS and CDR2 SASEGT come from the germline V gene. This CDR3 spans 15 amino acids. V was shortened by 8 bases and J by 4 bases, with 17 bases between the two germline ends. The CDR3 DNA follows: TGTGCCAGCCGCTGGGACATCCTACTTAATGAAAAACTGTTTTTT. Amino acid sequence: CASRWDILLNEKLFF.

The chain joins TRBV30 to TRBJ1-3; D not resolved. The CDR3 runs 13 residues. V lost 5 bases and J 2 bases, leaving 10 bases between the germline ends. The germline gives CDR1 GTSNPN, CDR2 SVGIG (reference sequence). The CDR3 DNA follows: TGTGCCTGGGACTACTCACCTGGAAACACCATATATTTT. Its translation is CAWDYSPGNTIYF.

This clone appeared a few times. The CDR3 reads CASSKRGQGTQETQYF. In DNA form, the CDR3 reads TGTGCCAGCAGCAAAAGGGGACAGGGGACCCAAGAGACCCAGTACTTC. V usage is TRBV21-1 and J usage is TRBJ2-5; the D call in the table, TRBD1, was not verified against the DNA. TRBV21-1 is described as a pseudogene. This CDR3 has 16 residues.

The chain joins TRBV5-4 to TRBJ2-3, with D unclear. Germline values: CDR1 SGHNT, CDR2 YYREEE (reference sequence). Trimming cost V 0 bases and J 0 bases, with 5 bases left between them. The CDR3 length is 14 residues. CDR3 nucleotides: TGTGCCAGCAGCTTGGTGACGAGCACAGATACGCAGTATTTT. Amino acid sequence: CASSLVTSTDTQYF.

The genes are TRBV7-2 and TRBJ1-2; the match to TRBD1 covers 7 bases. The CDR3 is 14 residues long. The trim removed 6 bases at V and 2 bases at J, leaving 6 bases unmatched. The germline gives CDR1 SGHTA, CDR2 FQGNSA. The CDR3, as DNA: TGTGCCAGCAGACCTGGACAGGCAAACTATGGCTACACCTTC. As protein: CASRPGQANYGYTF. Full variable domain (missing parts from reference TRBV7-2 and TRBJ1-2): GAGVSQSPSNKVTEKGKDVELRCDPISGHTALYWYRQSLGQGLEFLIYFQGNSAPDKSGLPSDRFSAERTGGSVSTLTIQRTQQEDSAVYLCASRPGQANYGYTFGSGTRLTVV.

V is TRBV19 and J is TRBJ1-1, with 8 bases matching TRBD1. Germline V gives CDR1 LNHDA, CDR2 SQIVND (reference sequence). V lost 4 bases, J lost 1 base, and 8 bases stayed unmatched. There are 16 residues in the CDR3. The CDR3 DNA follows: TGTGCCAGTAGTAAGAGACAGGGGATAAAGAACACTGAAGCTTTCTTT. Residues: CASSKRQGIKNTEAFF.

The chain links TRBV11-2 to TRBJ2-7; TRBD2 is a possible D gene (6 bases). The CDR3 loop spans 15 amino acids. The V end was cut by 5 bases, the J end by 6 bases, with 20 bases between. Per germline, CDR1 SGHAT and CDR2 FQNNGV. The CDR3 bases are TGTGCCAGCAGCCGACTCCCTGCGGGGCCGACCGAGCAGTACTTC. Translated, it gives CASSRLPAGPTEQYF.

This clone has more than one count but fewer than ten. This sequence joins TRBV4-1 and TRBJ1-5, with a tentative D call TRBD1 (5 bases). V was pared by 0 bases and J by 9 bases, with 15 bases between. The CDR3 contains 15 residues. Germline CDR1 is MGHRA and CDR2 is YSYEKL. CDR3 DNA: TGCGCCAGCAGCCAAGAAGTGGGGACCAATACGCCCCAGCATTTT. It yields the protein CASSQEVGTNTPQHF.

CDR3 nucleotides: TGTGCCAGCTCACCCGCCGGGGCGGGGGACACTGAAGCTTTCTTT. Its translation is CASSPAGAGDTEAFF. The V and J genes are TRBV18 and TRBJ1-1; tentative D call: TRBD1 (5 bases). The germline V gene encodes CDR1 KGHSH and CDR2 LQKENI. With 3 bases removed from V and 3 bases from J, the gap between germline ends came to 14 bases. The CDR3 consists of 15 residues.

The genes are TRBV10-3 and TRBJ2-2; D is possibly TRBD1 or TRBD2 (5 bases each). The V end lost 10 bases, the J end lost 8 bases, and 23 bases lay between the germline ends. This CDR3 has 15 amino acids. Germline values: CDR1 ENHRY, CDR2 SYGVKD. The CDR3 bases are TGTGCCACCCGCATGATGAGGGACCGGACTGGGGAGCTGTTTTTT. Protein sequence: CATRMMRDRTGELFF.

CDR3 loop: CASSPMGGPLNTEAFF. CDR3 in DNA: TGTGCCAGCAGCCCAATGGGGGGACCGCTGAACACTGAAGCTTTCTTT. The J gene is TRBJ1-1, the V gene TRBV7-3; possible D gene TRBD1, 5 bases. Germline assignment: CDR1 SGHTA and CDR2 FQGTGA. V was trimmed by 5 bases and J by 0 bases, leaving 16 bases between them. The CDR3 consists of 16 residues.

This clone has a handful of counts. This chain uses TRBV7-9 with TRBJ1-2, with TRBD1 matching 9 bases. Looked up from germline, CDR1 is SEHNR and CDR2 is FQNEAQ (reference sequence). The CDR3 consists of 15 residues. V shed 6 bases, J shed 2 bases, and the junction held 7 bases outside the gene matches. The CDR3 coding sequence is TGTGCCAGCAGACCCGAGGGGACAGGGAACTATGGCTACACCTTC. Translated: CASRPEGTGNYGYTF.

The V and J genes are TRBV28 and TRBJ1-4; D gene ambiguous. The CDR3 sequence is 11 residues long. Germline CDR1 and CDR2: MDHEN and SYDVKM. V was pared by 6 bases and J by 5 bases, with 4 bases between. The CDR3: CASRLNEKLFF. The CDR3 DNA is TGTGCCAGCAGGTTGAATGAAAAACTGTTTTTT.

The chain has TRBV9 and TRBJ1-5; TRBD1 matches at 7 bases. With V trimmed by 3 bases and J by 6 bases, 6 bases remained unmatched. The CDR3 runs 14 residues. From germline, CDR1 is SGDLS and CDR2 YYNGEE. DNA for the CDR3: TGTGCCAGCAGCGGGACAGGAGCCGCTCAGCCCCAGCATTTT. This gives the protein CASSGTGAAQPQHF.

The rearrangement joins TRBV7-6 to TRBJ2-1, with 7 bases aligning to TRBD1. The CDR3 length is 18 residues. Losses at the gene ends were 1 base for V and 3 bases for J; bases not matched to a gene: 12. Germline V gene lookup returns CDR1 SGHVS and CDR2 FNYEAQ. The CDR3 nucleotides read TGTGCCAGCAGCTTAGGTAGCTGGACAGGAGTTTTCTACAATGAGCAGTTCTTC. Amino acids: CASSLGSWTGVFYNEQFF. The variable domain in full, with the rest retrieved from reference TRBV7-6 and TRBJ2-1, is GAGVSQSPRYKVTKRGQDVALRCDPISGHVSLYWYRQALGQGPEFLTYFNYEAQQDKSGLPNDRFSAERPEGSISTLTIQRTEQRDSAMYRCASSLGSWTGVFYNEQFFGPGTRLTVL.

This chain connects TRBV28 to TRBJ2-1; 8 bases line up with TRBD2. V was pared by 2 bases and J by 5 bases, with 11 bases of the junction left unmatched. CDR1 and CDR2 (germline): MDHEN, SYDVKM. The CDR3 spans 17 residues. CDR3: CASSLGGVGGRNNEQFF. The CDR3 DNA reads TGTGCCAGCAGTTTAGGGGGGGTAGGCGGGAGGAACAATGAGCAGTTCTTC.

This clone was detected a few times. The rearrangement joins TRBV5-6 to TRBJ2-2; TRBD2 might be the D (6 bases). The ends were cut back, 3 bases at V and 4 bases at J, with 10 bases in the middle. The germline gives CDR1 SGHDT, CDR2 YYEEEE. The CDR3 runs 14 residues. The DNA for the CDR3 is TGTGCCAGCAGCTCGGGACTTCCCACCGGGGAGCTGTTTTTT. Protein: CASSSGLPTGELFF.

This clone was recorded a few times. V is TRBV5-4 and J is TRBJ2-7, with TRBD2 matching over 8 bases. V lost 2 bases and J lost 3; bases outside the gene matches: 7. The CDR3 runs to 15 residues. Germline-derived CDR1 and CDR2 are SGHNT and YYREEE (reference sequence). As DNA, the CDR3 is TGTGCCAGCAGCTTCGGGCTAGCGGGTGACTACGAGCAGTACTTC. It encodes CASSFGLAGDYEQYF.

This clone was seen only a few times. The J gene is TRBJ1-1, the V gene TRBV10-3; the D is unclear. V was clipped by 0 bases and J by 1 base, with 6 bases between them. From germline, CDR1 is ENHRY and CDR2 SYGVKD. CDR3 length: 14 amino acids. For the CDR3, the DNA is TGTGCCATCAGTGAGTCTCTCAGGAACACTGAAGCTTTCTTT. Amino acid sequence: CAISESLRNTEAFF.

The V gene is TRBV4-3, the J gene TRBJ1-2; no definite D call. Trimming took off 0 bases at V and 0 bases at J, with 11 bases between the two ends. This CDR3 is 16 amino acids long. Germline CDR1 is LGHNA and CDR2 is YSLEER. CDR3 nucleotides: TGCGCCAGCAGCCAAGATAGGACTCGGGCTAACTATGGCTACACCTTC. Encoded protein: CASSQDRTRANYGYTF.

A few counts support this clone. V and J are TRBV7-2 and TRBJ2-7; TRBD2 matches 9 bases. Germline V lookup: CDR1 SGHTA, CDR2 FQGNSA. This CDR3 has 16 amino acids. J lost 1 base, V lost 5 bases, and 9 bases had no gene match. The CDR3 loop is CASSAPWLAGSYEQYF. CDR3 nucleotide sequence: TGTGCCAGCAGCGCCCCCTGGCTAGCGGGGTCCTACGAGCAGTACTTC.

This clone was detected only a few times. The chain couples TRBV5-1 to TRBJ2-2; 7 bases line up with TRBD2. The V gene end was trimmed by 3 bases and the J gene end by 1 base; junction bases not matched to a gene: 15. The CDR3 totals 19 residues. CDR1 and CDR2 (germline): SGHRS, YFSETQ. CDR3 region: CASSYGNVGGRGNTGELFF. In nucleotides, the CDR3 is TGCGCCAGCAGCTACGGGAACGTAGGCGGGAGAGGGAACACCGGGGAGCTGTTTTTT.

The chain combines TRBV6-5 with TRBJ2-7; the match to TRBD2 covers 9 bases. After removal of 2 bases from V and 5 bases from J, the junction contained 7 bases not matched to a gene. Germline V gene lookup returns CDR1 MNHEY and CDR2 SVGAGI. CDR3 length: 15 residues. The CDR3: CASSYGSSGTHEQYF. Written as DNA, the CDR3 is TGTGCCAGCAGTTACGGGTCTAGCGGGACCCACGAGCAGTACTTC.

Only a few counts were recorded for this clone. The chain joins TRBV15 to TRBJ2-3; D is undetermined. CDR1 and CDR2 from the germline V gene are LNHNV and YYDKDF (reference sequence). The CDR3 totals 17 residues. Between the trimmed V and J ends, which lost 0 bases and 2 bases, there was a span of 15 bases. The CDR3, as DNA: TGTGCCACCAGCAGAGATGTTCTTTTTAGGGACACAGATACGCAGTATTTT. Protein product: CATSRDVLFRDTDTQYF. Complete variable domain (other parts from reference TRBV15 and TRBJ2-3): DAMVIQNPRYQVTQFGKPVTLSCSQTLNHNVMYWYQQKSSQAPKLLFHYYDKDFNNEADTPDNFQSRRPNTSFCFLDIRSPGLGDTAMYLCATSRDVLFRDTDTQYFGPGTRLTVL.

This clone was counted only a few times. J is TRBJ2-3 and V is TRBV9, with a tentative D call TRBD2 (6 bases). This CDR3 has 16 amino acids. CDR1 is SGDLS and CDR2 is YYNGEE in the germline V gene. Trimming left V 4 bases short and J 0 bases short, with 15 bases between. This chain's CDR3 is CASSPSGGTSTDTQYF. CDR3 nucleotide sequence: TGTGCCAGCAGCCCCTCTGGGGGGACTAGCACAGATACGCAGTATTTT.

The chain carries TRBV7-6 and TRBJ2-3; no clear D gene. Per germline, CDR1 SGHVS and CDR2 FNYEAQ. The CDR3 runs to 14 residues. The V gene lost 4 bases and the J gene lost 6 bases, with 14 bases spanning the gap. The CDR3 nucleotides read TGTGCCAGCAGCTCCCCATCCGCGGCCGATACGCAGTATTTT. Translating gives CASSSPSAADTQYF.

This clone was counted a few times. The chain carries TRBV9 and TRBJ1-3; possible D gene TRBD1, 5 bases. Germline CDR1 reads SGDLS; CDR2 reads YYNGEE. The CDR3 is 13 residues long. The V and J ends lost 4 bases and 12 bases respectively, with 17 bases between them. The CDR3 sequence: CASSSGRALGIYF. In nucleotides, the CDR3 is TGTGCCAGCAGCTCGGGACGGGCCTTGGGCATATATTTT. The full variable domain, rest sourced from reference TRBV9 and TRBJ1-3, is DSGVTQTPKHLITATGQRVTLRCSPRSGDLSVYWYQQSLDQGLQFLIQYYNGEERAKGNILERFSAQQFPDLHSELNLSSLELGDSALYFCASSSGRALGIYFGEGSWLTVV.

Concerning this clone: Within the sample, other DNA sequences also encode this same CDR3. The J gene is TRBJ2-2, the V gene TRBV7-9; D is unresolved. The germline V gene has CDR1 SEHNR and CDR2 FQNEAQ (reference sequence). Deletions cut 5 bases from V and 5 bases from J, with 3 bases between. The CDR3 length is 11 residues. The CDR3 DNA sequence: TGTGCCAGCAGCAGGACCGGGGAGCTGTTTTTT. Encoded protein: CASSRTGELFF.

This clone was seen a few times. The rearrangement uses TRBV18 and TRBJ2-4; D call uncertain. The V end was cut by 3 bases, the J end by 0 bases, with 12 bases between. CDR3 length: 16 amino acids. CDR1 and CDR2 (germline): KGHSH, LQKENI. The CDR3 DNA sequence: TGTGCCAGCTCACCCCTTGAAACGATAGCCAAAAACATTCAGTACTTC. This translates into CASSPLETIAKNIQYF.